The 10 T cell receptor beta chains in this list originate from one sample, sequenced in a study of T cells in Graves' hyperthyroidism and ophthalmopathy. TCR beta CDR3 region amplification was performed from RNA transcripts. An initial round of RT-PCR targeting the TCR CDR3 relied on the HTBI primer set. TCRdb reprocessed the multiplex PCR reads with MiXCR, giving one entry per CDR3 protein. The sample lists some 700,000 distinct CDR3 sequences, about 18% occurring once. Specimen: blood. Receptor source: a man over 45 with Graves' hyperthyroidism.

This clonotype was seen ten or more times. The DNA of the CDR3 is TGTGCCAGCAGTGAAGACGGGACTGGCCTCAATGAGCAGTTCTTC. This translates into CASSEDGTGLNEQFF. V and J are TRBV2 and TRBJ2-1, with a possible D match to TRBD2 (6 bases). Germline CDR1 reads SNHLY; CDR2 reads FYNNEI. Trimming removed 1 base at V and 6 bases at J, with 13 bases between. The CDR3 covers 15 residues.

The gene calls are TRBV18 and TRBJ1-4; D is ambiguous. V was clipped by 5 bases and J by 8 bases, with 15 bases between them. The V gene's germline CDR1 is KGHSH and CDR2 LQKENI. The length of the CDR3 is 14 residues. This chain's CDR3 is CASSSRRESEKLFF. CDR3 DNA sequence: TGTGCCAGCTCATCGCGTAGGGAAAGCGAAAAACTGTTTTTT.

This clonotype appeared many times. The chain is built from TRBV7-9 and TRBJ2-2; D gene uncertain. The V gene's germline CDR1 is SEHNR and CDR2 FQNEAQ (reference sequence). This CDR3 has 14 residues. Trimming shortened V by 6 bases and J by 7 bases, and 15 bases separated the two germline ends. The CDR3 here is CASSQIQGLGELFF. For the CDR3, the DNA is TGTGCCAGCAGTCAGATCCAAGGGCTCGGGGAGCTGTTTTTT.

The V gene is TRBV6-1, the J gene TRBJ1-5; 8 nucleotides agree with TRBD1. CDR3 length: 15 residues. Germline values: CDR1 MNHNS, CDR2 SASEGT. The ends lost 4 bases at V and 4 bases at J; junction bases unmatched: 6. CDR3 sequence (DNA): TGTGCCAGCAGTGCCGACAGGGGATCGAATCAGCCCCAGCATTTT. This sequence encodes CASSADRGSNQPQHF.

This clonotype was counted ten times or more. This rearrangement joins TRBV13 to TRBJ1-6; weak D call: TRBD1 (6 bases). Germline CDR1 is PRHDT and CDR2 is FYEKMQ (reference sequence). This CDR3 has 15 residues. V was cut by 5 bases and J by 7 bases, with 15 bases left in between. CDR3 protein: CASSRRTEANSPLHF. CDR3 DNA: TGTGCCAGCAGCCGAAGGACAGAGGCGAATTCACCCCTCCACTTT.

V usage is TRBV6-4 and J usage is TRBJ2-2; D might be TRBD1 or TRBD2, each matching 6 bases. Trimming removed 6 bases from V and 2 bases from J, with 22 bases in between. The CDR3 spans 18 residues. Germline CDR1 MRHNA, CDR2 SNTAGT. The DNA of the CDR3 is TGTGCCAGCAGGGCCCATGGAGGGGGGTCCCTTAACACCGGGGAGCTGTTTTTT. Amino acid sequence: CASRAHGGGSLNTGELFF.

The gene calls are TRBV19 and TRBJ2-1, with D tentatively TRBD1 (6 bases). Trimming stripped 7 bases from V and 0 bases from J, with 16 bases between. Germline lookup yields CDR1 LNHDA and CDR2 SQIVND (reference sequence). This CDR3 spans 16 amino acids. CDR3 amino acids: CASKGRTANSYNEQFF. The CDR3 DNA is TGTGCCAGTAAAGGTCGGACAGCAAACTCCTACAATGAGCAGTTCTTC. Variable domain in full (rest from reference TRBV19 and TRBJ2-1): DGGITQSPKYLFRKEGQNVTLSCEQNLNHDAMYWYRQDPGQGLRLIYYSQIVNDFQKGDIAEGYSVSREKKESFPLTVTSAQKNPTAFYLCASKGRTANSYNEQFFGPGTRLTVL.

The table lists this clonotype with many counts. The rearrangement links TRBV6-1 to TRBJ1-1, with 7 bases lining up with TRBD1. Germline CDR1 is MNHNS and CDR2 is SASEGT. J gave up 7 bases and V 7 bases, and 9 bases lay outside the gene matches. CDR3 length: 13 residues. The CDR3 region has the DNA TGTGCCAGCACCTACATACAGGGGTTTGAAGCTTTCTTT. It codes for CASTYIQGFEAFF.

For this clonotype: Without the conserved terminal phenylalanine or tryptophan, this CDR3 likely stems from a read error. V and J are TRBV30 and TRBJ1-5; the D is unclear. Per germline, CDR1 GTSNPN and CDR2 SVGIG (reference sequence). Trimming shortened V by 3 bases and J by 0 bases, and 15 bases separated the two germline ends. There are 16 residues in the CDR3. CDR3 residues: CAWSAGPAYSNQPQHL. For the CDR3, the DNA is TGTGCCTGGAGCGCCGGGCCGGCGTATAGCAATCAGCCCCAGCATTTA.

The J gene is TRBJ1-1, the V gene TRBV7-9, with D possibly matching TRBD1 (5 bases). The CDR3 has 12 residues. CDR1 and CDR2 (germline): SEHNR, FQNEAQ (reference sequence). V lost 2 bases and J 11 bases, leaving 12 bases between the germline ends. Here the CDR3 DNA reads TGTGCCAGCAGCTTAACGGACAAATCGGCTTTCTTT. Amino acids: CASSLTDKSAFF. Full variable domain (missing parts from reference TRBV7-9 and TRBJ1-1): DTGVSQNPRHKITKRGQNVTFRCDPISEHNRLYWYRQTLGQGPEFLTYFQNEAQLEKSRLLSDRFSAERPKGSFSTLEIQRTEQGDSAMYLCASSLTDKSAFFGQGTRLTVV.